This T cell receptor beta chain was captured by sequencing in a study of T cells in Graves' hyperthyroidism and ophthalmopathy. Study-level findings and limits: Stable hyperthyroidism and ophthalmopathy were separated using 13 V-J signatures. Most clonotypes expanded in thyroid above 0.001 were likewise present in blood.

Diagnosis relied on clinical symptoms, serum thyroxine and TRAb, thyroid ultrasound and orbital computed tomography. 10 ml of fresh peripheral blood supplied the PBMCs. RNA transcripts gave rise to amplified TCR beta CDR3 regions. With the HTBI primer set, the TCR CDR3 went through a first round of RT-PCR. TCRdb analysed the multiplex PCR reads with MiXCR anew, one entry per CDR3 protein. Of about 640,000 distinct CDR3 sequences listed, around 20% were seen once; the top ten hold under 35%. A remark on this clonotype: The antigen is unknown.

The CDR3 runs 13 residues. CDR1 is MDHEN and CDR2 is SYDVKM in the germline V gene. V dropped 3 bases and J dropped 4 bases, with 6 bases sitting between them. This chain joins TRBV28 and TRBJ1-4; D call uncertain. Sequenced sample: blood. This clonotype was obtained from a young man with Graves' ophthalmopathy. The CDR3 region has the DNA TGTGCCAGCAGTTTCAACAGTAATGAAAAACTGTTTTTT. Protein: CASSFNSNEKLFF.